This T cell receptor beta chain comes out of a study of CD8+ T cells in alopecia areata. Study-wide background: By percentage of affected scalp area, the severity of treated patients was scored. General study points: Expanded CD8+ clones among the top 100, as well as scalp clonality, were significantly decreased by tofacitinib. In blood and scalp, many expanded lesional clones persisted during tofacitinib.

RNA extraction and reverse transcription yielded cDNA as sequencing template. TCRdb's copy holds only in-frame clones and misses some; the assay was immunoSEQ multiplex PCR. Altogether approximately 200,000 clones are present, 55% to 70% being singletons, with the ten largest covering approximately 3.3%. V lost 4 bases and J lost 7; bases outside the gene matches: 8. Looked up from germline, CDR1 is SGHDT and CDR2 is YYEEEE. This CDR3 comprises 15 residues. The treatment denotes: oral pan-JAK inhibitor, 5-10 mg twice daily. Note on this clone: The target antigen is unknown.

The sequence came from a human donor with alopecia areata. This rearrangement joins TRBV5-6 to TRBJ1-4; 9 bases fit TRBD1. The input for sequencing was CD4+ T cells sorted from blood, taken at week 4, from a patient treated with tofacitinib. The CDR3 coding sequence is TGTGCCAGCAGCCGGCGGGAGGACAGGGGTGAAAAACTGTTTTTT. Translated: CASSRREDRGEKLFF. Combining the CDR3 with reference TRBV5-6 and TRBJ1-4 gives the whole variable domain DAGVTQSPTHLIKTRGQQVTLRCSPKSGHDTVSWYQQALGQGPQFIFQYYEEEERQRGNFPDRFSGHQFPNYSSELNVNALLLGDSALYLCASSRREDRGEKLFFGSGTQLSVL.